These 25 T cell receptor beta chains were sequenced from one sample in a study of blood T cell repertoires in COVID-19. Only in-frame clones appear in the TCRdb table, and some are missing; sequencing was by immunoSEQ multiplex PCR. This sample has roughly 34,000 clones, with 88% found just once. Sequenced input: peripheral blood. These receptors all come from a woman of 80 years or more with active or convalescent COVID-19.

This clone was recorded only once. CDR3 sequence reads: CASSEALPKAHNEQFF. The CDR3, as DNA: TGTGCCAGCAGTGAAGCCCTACCAAAAGCCCACAATGAGCAGTTCTTC. The genes are TRBV2 and TRBJ2-1; D gene unclear. V was pared by 0 bases and J by 5 bases, with 14 bases between. This CDR3 spans 16 amino acids. Germline CDR1 and CDR2: SNHLY and FYNNEI.

Here the CDR3 reads CASSLRPRTGGLAGANVLTF. The DNA of the CDR3 is TGTGCCAGCAGCTTACGCCCGAGGACAGGGGGCCTCGCTGGGGCCAACGTCCTGACTTTC. The V and J genes are TRBV7-8 and TRBJ2-6; TRBD1 aligns across 11 bases. The ends lost 2 bases at V and 2 bases at J; junction bases unmatched: 11. The CDR3 covers 20 residues. The germline V gene has CDR1 SGHVS and CDR2 FQNEAQ.

The chain employs TRBV19 and TRBJ1-3; D remains unclear. Per germline, CDR1 LNHDA and CDR2 SQIVND (reference sequence). CDR3 size: 14 residues. V was trimmed by 10 bases and J by 5 bases, leaving 18 bases between them. The CDR3 reads CATIDGGSRNTIYF. CDR3 DNA sequence: TGTGCCACCATCGACGGCGGGTCGAGAAACACCATATATTTT.

The rearrangement uses TRBV6-5 and TRBJ1-4, with TRBD1 matching over 7 bases. CDR3 length: 15 amino acids. The trim removed 6 bases at V and 0 bases at J, leaving 4 bases unmatched. Germline values: CDR1 MNHEY, CDR2 SVGAGI. The CDR3 reads CASSPDRTTNEKLFF. Here the CDR3 DNA reads TGTGCCAGCAGCCCGGACAGGACAACTAATGAAAAACTGTTTTTT.

J is TRBJ2-7 and V is TRBV5-6, with D uncertain. This CDR3 is built from 13 residues. CDR1 is SGHDT and CDR2 is YYEEEE in the germline V gene. The V end lost 5 bases, the J end lost 3 bases, and 12 bases lay between the germline ends. The CDR3 sequence: CASSRVFFYEQYF. The CDR3 nucleotides are TGTGCCAGCAGTCGGGTGTTCTTCTACGAGCAGTACTTC.

This chain joins TRBV12-3 or TRBV12-4 and TRBJ2-7; 7 bases are shared with TRBD1. The CDR3 is 13 amino acids. V gave up 6 bases and J gave up 4 bases; unmatched junction bases: 6. This CDR3 reads CASSSRDRYEQYF. In DNA form, the CDR3 reads TGTGCCAGCAGCTCCCGGGACAGATACGAGCAGTACTTC.

In this sample, this clone turned up a few times. The rearrangement joins TRBV19 to TRBJ1-4; the D is unclear. The CDR3 has 15 amino acids. The V end lost 3 bases, the J end lost 7 bases, and 15 bases lay between the germline ends. Germline lookup yields CDR1 LNHDA and CDR2 SQIVND (reference sequence). In DNA form, the CDR3 reads TGTGCCAGTAGTATTGGGCAGGTCGGGGTTGAAAAACTGTTTTTT. This encodes CASSIGQVGVEKLFF.

CDR3 protein: CAISRQGQLNYGYTF. The DNA of the CDR3 is TGTGCCATCAGCCGGCAGGGACAGCTTAACTATGGCTACACCTTC. The V call is TRBV10-3, the J call TRBJ1-2, with TRBD1 matching over 7 bases. V lost 6 bases and J lost 1; bases outside the gene matches: 8. CDR1 and CDR2 (germline): ENHRY, SYGVKD. The CDR3 is 15 amino acids.

This sequence joins TRBV6-1 and TRBJ2-2; 7 nucleotides line up with TRBD2. The J segment lost 8 bases and the V segment lost 2 bases, leaving 14 bases of the junction unmatched. Germline values: CDR1 MNHNS, CDR2 SASEGT. This CDR3 is 17 amino acids long. CDR3 sequence (DNA): TGTGCCAGCAGTGAATCTGTGGGGGGGTCTTTTGGAGGGGAGCTGTTTTTT. Translated, it gives CASSESVGGSFGGELFF.

This clone was recorded only once. CDR3 DNA: TGTGCCAGCAGACCAGCACAGGGGGGTTGGACTGAAGCTTTCTTT. It encodes CASRPAQGGWTEAFF. This chain uses TRBV2 with TRBJ1-1; the match to TRBD1 covers 8 bases. CDR3 length: 15 residues. V was clipped by 6 bases and J by 5 bases; unmatched bases: 11. Germline V gives CDR1 SNHLY, CDR2 FYNNEI. Drawing the rest from reference TRBV2 and TRBJ1-1, the complete variable domain is EPEVTQTPSHQVTQMGQEVILRCVPISNHLYFYWYRQILGQKVEFLVSFYNNEISEKSEIFDDQFSVERPDGSNFTLKIRSTKLEDSAMYFCASRPAQGGWTEAFFGQGTRLTVV.

This chain joins TRBV21-1 and TRBJ2-1; TRBD2 is the table's D call, not checked against the DNA. TRBV21-1 constitutes a pseudogene. This CDR3 has 20 residues. For the CDR3, the DNA is TGTGCCAGCAGCACCCTTGGGACTAGCGGGGGGACGTCATCCTACAATGAGCAGTTCTTC. Residues: CASSTLGTSGGTSSYNEQFF.

This chain links TRBV30 with TRBJ1-5; D might be TRBD1 (5 bases). The CDR3 sequence is 15 residues long. CDR1 GTSNPN and CDR2 SVGIG come from the germline V gene (reference sequence). Deletions cut 2 bases from V and 0 bases from J, with 11 bases between. The CDR3 DNA is TGTGCCTGGAGTCCCCAGGGATCTAGCAATCAGCCCCAGCATTTT. Its protein is CAWSPQGSSNQPQHF.

The V and J genes are TRBV30 and TRBJ2-1; 7 nucleotides line up with TRBD2. CDR3 length equals 14 residues. In germline, CDR1 is GTSNPN, CDR2 SVGIG (reference sequence). With 2 bases clipped from V and 7 bases from J, the junction kept 8 bases outside the gene matches. The CDR3 sequence: CAWSSTNGGNEQFF. In DNA form, the CDR3 reads TGTGCCTGGAGTTCAACGAACGGGGGGAATGAGCAGTTCTTC.

V is TRBV1 and J is TRBJ2-1; the listed D gene, TRBD2, was not tested against the DNA. TRBV1 is classified as a pseudogene. The CDR3 loop spans 16 amino acids. The DNA for the CDR3 is TGCACCAGCAGCCAAGATATAGCGGGGGAAGAGAATGAGCAGTTCTTC. Residues: CTSSQDIAGEENEQFF.

This clone was recorded only once. The rearrangement links TRBV19 to TRBJ1-4; 8 bases map to TRBD1. The trim removed 4 bases at V and 8 bases at J, leaving 9 bases unmatched. The CDR3 is 15 amino acids. Germline assignment: CDR1 LNHDA and CDR2 SQIVND (reference sequence). The CDR3 DNA follows: TGTGCCAGTAGTACTCTTCAGGGGGCGCGCGAAAAACTGTTTTTT. Its translation is CASSTLQGAREKLFF.

The chain joins TRBV5-1 to TRBJ2-5; 7 bases are a match to TRBD2. CDR3 length: 15 amino acids. The V gene's germline CDR1 is SGHRS and CDR2 YFSETQ. V lost 3 bases, J lost 0 bases, and 5 bases stayed unmatched. CDR3 nucleotides: TGCGCCAGCAGCTCAAAGCGGGATCACCAAGAGACCCAGTACTTC. Translation: CASSSKRDHQETQYF.

V usage is TRBV11-2 and J usage is TRBJ2-3, with TRBD2 matching 9 bases. V shed 5 bases, J shed 2 bases, and the junction held 11 bases outside the gene matches. This CDR3 has 17 residues. Germline values: CDR1 SGHAT, CDR2 FQNNGV. The CDR3 DNA is TGTGCCAGCAGCCCCCTGGACGGGACTAGCTTCACAGATACGCAGTATTTT. Encoded protein: CASSPLDGTSFTDTQYF.

The DNA of the CDR3 is TGCGCCAGCAGTGAGTTGGTAGCGGGGGGGCCGAGCACAGATACGCAGTATTTT. The encoded protein is CASSELVAGGPSTDTQYF. J is TRBJ2-3 and V is TRBV10-2, with TRBD2 identical over 11 bases. Germline V gene sequence: CDR1 WSHSY, CDR2 SAAADI. The CDR3 has 18 amino acids. The J segment lost 0 bases and the V segment lost 1 base, leaving 6 bases of the junction unmatched.

This chain connects TRBV7-8 to TRBJ2-7; possibly TRBD2 for D (6 bases). The germline V and J ends were trimmed by 2 bases and 5 bases, with 25 bases remaining between them. The germline CDR1 and CDR2 sequences are SGHVS and FQNEAQ. The CDR3 is made up of 18 amino acids. This chain's CDR3 is CASSLRWTGLADLDEQYF. CDR3 DNA: TGTGCCAGCAGCTTAAGGTGGACGGGACTCGCCGACCTGGACGAGCAGTACTTC.

The chain uses TRBV3-1 (or the pseudogene TRBV3-2) and TRBJ2-3; 7 positions match TRBD1. With V trimmed by 4 bases and J by 5 bases, 9 bases remained unmatched. CDR1 LGHDT and CDR2 YNNKEL come from the germline V gene (reference sequence). CDR3 size: 15 residues. The CDR3, as DNA: TGTGCCAGCAGCCTCCAAACCGGGACAGTAGATACGCAGTATTTT. Its translation: CASSLQTGTVDTQYF.

This clone was counted once. The V gene is TRBV10-1, the J gene TRBJ2-3; D gene uncertain. Trimming removed 4 bases at V and 0 bases at J, with 5 bases between. CDR3 length: 13 amino acids. Germline V gives CDR1 WNHNN, CDR2 SYGVQD (reference sequence). CDR3 in amino acids: CASSAQSTDTQYF. The CDR3 DNA reads as TGCGCCAGCAGTGCACAAAGCACAGATACGCAGTATTTT.

The chain combines TRBV5-6 with TRBJ2-1; 7 bases fit TRBD1. The J segment lost 5 bases and the V segment lost 3 bases, leaving 2 bases of the junction unmatched. CDR1 and CDR2 from the germline V gene are SGHDT and YYEEEE. The CDR3 sequence is 13 residues long. For the CDR3, the DNA is TGTGCCAGCAGCTCCGGGACAGACAATGAGCAGTTCTTC. The encoded protein is CASSSGTDNEQFF.

The chain couples TRBV10-3 to TRBJ1-2; D unclear. V was clipped by 6 bases and J by 5 bases, with 13 bases between them. Per the germline V gene, CDR1 is ENHRY and CDR2 is SYGVKD. The CDR3 sequence is 13 residues long. The CDR3 DNA is TGTGCCATCAGGGTCGTGGGAGGGTATGGCTACACCTTC. Protein: CAIRVVGGYGYTF.

The chain links TRBV11-2 to TRBJ2-4, with D possibly being TRBD1 (6 bases). Germline V CDR1 and CDR2: SGHAT, FQNNGV. Between the trimmed V and J ends, which lost 6 bases and 3 bases, there was a span of 12 bases. The CDR3 contains 14 residues. CDR3 loop: CASRPDRIKNIQYF. Here the CDR3 DNA reads TGTGCCAGCAGACCGGACAGAATCAAAAACATTCAGTACTTC.

CDR3 residues: CASRPGTGGTGELFF. CDR3 nucleotides: TGTGCCAGCAGGCCCGGGACAGGGGGCACCGGGGAGCTGTTTTTT. This chain joins TRBV28 and TRBJ2-2; 11 bases are shared with TRBD1. J gave up 4 bases and V 6 bases, and 4 bases lay outside the gene matches. The CDR3 has 15 amino acids. CDR1 is MDHEN, CDR2 SYDVKM, per germline. Together with reference TRBV28 and TRBJ2-2, the CDR3 gives the full variable domain: DVKVTQSSRYLVKRTGEKVFLECVQDMDHENMFWYRQDPGLGLRLIYFSYDVKMKEKGDIPEGYSVSREKKERFSLILESASTNQTSMYLCASRPGTGGTGELFFGEGSRLTVL.